The 29 T cell receptor beta chains reported below all come from one sample, sequenced in a study of blood T cell repertoires in COVID-19. The data were produced by immunoSEQ multiplex PCR, yet TCRdb's version contains in-frame clones alone and is incomplete. Of about 270,000 clones detected, 86% appear once; the ten largest clones hold 5.5% to 6%. The sequenced material came from peripheral blood. The origin of the receptors is a woman older than 75 with COVID-19, enrolled during active disease.

The chain combines TRBV19 with TRBJ2-1; 8 positions match TRBD1. J was trimmed by 0 bases and V by 4 bases; bases with no gene match: 5. Germline V CDR1 and CDR2: LNHDA, SQIVND (reference sequence). The CDR3 loop spans 16 amino acids. CDR3 in amino acids: CASSTKQGVSYNEQFF. As DNA, the CDR3 is TGTGCCAGTAGTACGAAACAGGGGGTCTCCTACAATGAGCAGTTCTTC.

The rearrangement joins TRBV10-3 to TRBJ1-3, with TRBD1 matching 8 bases. V dropped 6 bases and J dropped 2; count of bases not matched to a gene: 12. The CDR3 covers 17 residues. CDR1 is ENHRY and CDR2 is SYGVKD in the germline V gene. In nucleotides, the CDR3 is TGTGCCATCAGAAGAGCAGGGGGCGAGGGGACTGGAAACACCATATATTTT. It codes for CAIRRAGGEGTGNTIYF.

The rearrangement uses TRBV19 and TRBJ1-5; D ambiguous. Trimming left V 2 bases short and J 6 bases short, with 14 bases between. The CDR3 covers 15 residues. The germline CDR1 and CDR2 sequences are LNHDA and SQIVND (reference sequence). This CDR3 is CASSIISSERQPQHF. The CDR3, as DNA: TGTGCCAGTAGTATAATCAGTTCCGAACGTCAGCCCCAGCATTTT. Full variable domain (rest looked up from reference TRBV19 and TRBJ1-5): DGGITQSPKYLFRKEGQNVTLSCEQNLNHDAMYWYRQDPGQGLRLIYYSQIVNDFQKGDIAEGYSVSREKKESFPLTVTSAQKNPTAFYLCASSIISSERQPQHFGDGTRLSIL.

The gene calls are TRBV23-1 and TRBJ1-2; maybe TRBD1 (5 bases). TRBV23-1 is labeled an ORF, and its function is uncertain. Between the trimmed V and J ends, which lost 2 bases and 3 bases, there was a span of 22 bases. The CDR3 length is 18 residues. CDR3 nucleotides: TGCGCCAGCAGTCAACCCTCGCTTGTCAGGGCGCGTTACTATGGCTACACCTTC. As protein: CASSQPSLVRARYYGYTF.

The chain has TRBV7-2 and TRBJ1-4; TRBD1 agrees at 7 bases. The V segment lost 5 bases and the J segment 0 bases; nucleotides outside the gene matches: 9. This CDR3 is built from 17 residues. CDR1 is SGHTA and CDR2 is FQGNSA in the germline V gene. CDR3 region: CASSPTGIGATNEKLFF. CDR3 DNA: TGTGCCAGCAGCCCGACAGGGATAGGGGCAACTAATGAAAAACTGTTTTTT.

The chain combines TRBV19 with TRBJ2-5, with D possibly TRBD1 on 6 matching bases. Looked up from germline, CDR1 is LNHDA and CDR2 is SQIVND (reference sequence). The CDR3 contains 13 residues. V lost 2 bases and J lost 6, with 10 bases in between. Here the CDR3 reads CASSIYREQTQYF. CDR3 nucleotides: TGTGCCAGTAGTATATACAGGGAACAGACCCAGTACTTC.

V is TRBV19 and J is TRBJ1-1; TRBD1 aligns across 8 bases. Germline CDR1 and CDR2: LNHDA and SQIVND (reference sequence). The V and J ends lost 3 bases and 0 bases, in that order; junction bases with no gene match: 3. The CDR3 loop spans 15 amino acids. Written as DNA, the CDR3 is TGTGCCAGTAGTATGGGGACAGGCATGAACACTGAAGCTTTCTTT. As protein: CASSMGTGMNTEAFF.

This clone was counted between two and nine times. The V call is TRBV5-1, the J call TRBJ2-7, with 7 bases identical to TRBD1. The CDR3 is 14 amino acids. Germline V gives CDR1 SGHRS, CDR2 YFSETQ. Trimming removed 5 bases from V and 1 base from J; junction bases left unmatched: 6. The CDR3 DNA reads as TGCGCCAGCAGACCCGAGACAGGGTCCTACGAGCAGTACTTC. Its translation: CASRPETGSYEQYF.

The table lists this clone with many counts. The rearrangement joins TRBV9 to TRBJ1-2; D remains unclear. Germline V gene data show CDR1 as SGDLS and CDR2 as YYNGEE. This CDR3 contains 13 residues. Trimming shortened V by 4 bases and J by 1 base, and 8 bases separated the two germline ends. Here the CDR3 DNA reads TGTGCCAGCAGCCCCGACATTAACTATGGCTACACCTTC. Translation gives CASSPDINYGYTF. The full variable domain, completed using reference TRBV9 and TRBJ1-2, is DSGVTQTPKHLITATGQRVTLRCSPRSGDLSVYWYQQSLDQGLQFLIQYYNGEERAKGNILERFSAQQFPDLHSELNLSSLELGDSALYFCASSPDINYGYTFGSGTRLTVV.

The rearrangement links TRBV18 to TRBJ2-1; 8 nucleotides line up with TRBD2. This CDR3 is 17 amino acids long. Unmatched junction bases numbered 13, after V lost 2 bases and J lost 7 bases. CDR1 KGHSH and CDR2 LQKENI come from the germline V gene. The DNA for the CDR3 is TGTGCCAGCTCACCAACGGCTCTCCGGGGGGGCGGTAATGAGCAGTTCTTC. Protein product: CASSPTALRGGGNEQFF.

V and J are TRBV9 and TRBJ1-1; D unclear. Trimming took 0 bases from V and 1 from J, leaving 16 bases between them. This CDR3 is built from 17 residues. Germline V gives CDR1 SGDLS, CDR2 YYNGEE. CDR3 coding DNA: TGTGCCAGCAGCGTAGGAAGCACAGTCCGTCCGAACACTGAAGCTTTCTTT. Translating gives CASSVGSTVRPNTEAFF. The full variable domain, with the rest looked up from reference TRBV9 and TRBJ1-1, is DSGVTQTPKHLITATGQRVTLRCSPRSGDLSVYWYQQSLDQGLQFLIQYYNGEERAKGNILERFSAQQFPDLHSELNLSSLELGDSALYFCASSVGSTVRPNTEAFFGQGTRLTVV.

The chain combines TRBV6-9 with TRBJ1-1; the D gene is possibly TRBD1 (5 bases). Germline V CDR1 and CDR2: MNHGY, SVAAGI. This CDR3 spans 15 amino acids. Trimming stripped 4 bases from V and 1 base from J, with 13 bases between. CDR3 in DNA: TGTGCCAGCAGTTCCTCGGGGGGACCGAACACTGAAGCTTTCTTT. Protein sequence: CASSSSGGPNTEAFF.

The chain joins TRBV7-9 to TRBJ1-5, with 12 nucleotides matching TRBD1. Germline V CDR1 and CDR2: SEHNR, FQNEAQ (reference sequence). There are 17 residues in the CDR3. The V gene end was trimmed by 5 bases and the J gene end by 6 bases; junction bases not matched to a gene: 11. The CDR3 protein is CASSKTSGQGASQPQHF. The CDR3 nucleotides are TGTGCCAGCAGCAAAACCTCGGGACAGGGGGCTAGTCAGCCCCAGCATTTT.

V and J are TRBV19 and TRBJ2-3; D may be TRBD1 (7 bases). This CDR3 spans 14 amino acids. Per the germline V gene, CDR1 is LNHDA and CDR2 is SQIVND (reference sequence). Trimming shortened V by 6 bases and J by 3 bases, and 13 bases separated the two germline ends. CDR3 protein: CASRPAGGTDTQYF. CDR3 coding DNA: TGTGCCAGTAGGCCGGCAGGGGGGACAGATACGCAGTATTTT. Full variable domain (remainder filled in from reference TRBV19 and TRBJ2-3): DGGITQSPKYLFRKEGQNVTLSCEQNLNHDAMYWYRQDPGQGLRLIYYSQIVNDFQKGDIAEGYSVSREKKESFPLTVTSAQKNPTAFYLCASRPAGGTDTQYFGPGTRLTVL.

The chain combines TRBV10-1 with TRBJ1-4; D is uncertain. This CDR3 comprises 14 residues. V gave up 0 bases and J gave up 7 bases, with 9 bases separating them. CDR1 WNHNN and CDR2 SYGVQD come from the germline V gene (reference sequence). CDR3 residues: CASSESSRGEKLFF. CDR3 DNA sequence: TGCGCCAGCAGTGAGTCGAGTCGAGGTGAAAAACTGTTTTTT.

The chain employs TRBV7-9 and TRBJ2-1; 14 bases map to TRBD2. The CDR3 spans 16 residues. J lost 7 bases, V lost 6 bases, and 8 bases had no gene match. Germline V gene sequence: CDR1 SEHNR, CDR2 FQNEAQ (reference sequence). The DNA of the CDR3 is TGTGCCAGCAGATCCCCGGGACTAGCGGGGGTGAATGAGCAGTTCTTC. Translated, it gives CASRSPGLAGVNEQFF.

The chain links TRBV6-5 to TRBJ2-7, with a possible D match to TRBD1 (6 bases). The CDR3 runs to 13 residues. Per the germline V gene, CDR1 is MNHEY and CDR2 is SVGAGI. Trimming took off 6 bases at V and 7 bases at J, with 16 bases between the two ends. CDR3 region: CASRSDRRIEQYF. The CDR3 DNA follows: TGTGCCAGCAGATCCGACAGGCGGATAGAGCAGTACTTC.

This chain links TRBV20-1 with TRBJ2-7; 12 bases line up with TRBD1. Trimming cost V 3 bases and J 4 bases; bases outside gene matches: 4. CDR3 length: 14 residues. Germline CDR1 is DFQATT and CDR2 is SNEGSKA (reference sequence). The CDR3: CSASGGQGAYEQYF. CDR3 bases: TGCAGTGCTAGTGGGGGACAGGGGGCTTACGAGCAGTACTTC.

The CDR3, as DNA: TGTGCCAGCAGCCTTAGCGGGGGCACGAGTACCGGGGAGCTGTTTTTT. As protein: CASSLSGGTSTGELFF. This chain links TRBV3-1 (or the pseudogene TRBV3-2) with TRBJ2-2; 9 bases agree with TRBD2. From germline, CDR1 is LGHDT and CDR2 YNNKEL (reference sequence). The CDR3 contains 16 residues. Trimming at V came to 4 bases and at J to 5 bases, leaving 8 bases not matched to a gene.

The chain couples TRBV19 to TRBJ1-1; D may be TRBD1 (6 bases). Germline V CDR1 and CDR2: LNHDA, SQIVND (reference sequence). V was clipped by 6 bases and J by 2 bases, with 13 bases between them. CDR3 size: 14 residues. DNA for the CDR3: TGTGCCAGTAGAGTGACAGGAACTAACACTGAAGCTTTCTTT. Residues: CASRVTGTNTEAFF.

This sequence joins TRBV19 and TRBJ1-3; D is uncertain. The V end lost 7 bases, the J end lost 1 base, and 20 bases lay between the germline ends. Germline CDR1 and CDR2: LNHDA and SQIVND (reference sequence). This CDR3 contains 17 residues. The CDR3 DNA reads as TGTGCCAGTACCCGAAGCAGCGGAGGGCCTTCTGGAAACACCATATATTTT. This codes for CASTRSSGGPSGNTIYF.

This chain connects TRBV7-9 to TRBJ2-3; 8 bases align to TRBD1. V shed 8 bases and J 3 bases; nucleotides not matched to a gene: 4. Germline CDR1 SEHNR, CDR2 FQNEAQ (reference sequence). The CDR3 extends over 13 amino acids. The CDR3 coding sequence is TGTGCCAGCGAAACAGGGGGTACAGATACGCAGTATTTT. This codes for CASETGGTDTQYF. The full variable domain, with the rest looked up from reference TRBV7-9 and TRBJ2-3, is DTGVSQNPRHKITKRGQNVTFRCDPISEHNRLYWYRQTLGQGPEFLTYFQNEAQLEKSRLLSDRFSAERPKGSFSTLEIQRTEQGDSAMYLCASETGGTDTQYFGPGTRLTVL.

V is TRBV24-1 and J is TRBJ2-1; 9 nucleotides line up with TRBD1. The germline V gene has CDR1 KGHDR and CDR2 SFDVKD. The junction had 8 bases not matched to a gene; V was cut back by 8 bases and J by 7 bases. This CDR3 has 14 residues. The CDR3 spells CATNPGQGRNEQFF. CDR3 in DNA: TGTGCCACCAATCCTGGACAGGGGAGAAATGAGCAGTTCTTC.

This clone was recorded once. CDR3 region: CASSVLVTGELFF. The CDR3 region has the DNA TGTGCCAGCAGCGTTCTAGTCACCGGGGAGCTGTTTTTT. The rearrangement uses TRBV9 and TRBJ2-2; the D is unclear. This CDR3 has 13 residues. V lost 2 bases, J lost 4 bases, and 6 bases lay in between. Germline V gives CDR1 SGDLS, CDR2 YYNGEE. Based on the CDR3 plus reference TRBV9 and TRBJ2-2, the full variable domain is DSGVTQTPKHLITATGQRVTLRCSPRSGDLSVYWYQQSLDQGLQFLIQYYNGEERAKGNILERFSAQQFPDLHSELNLSSLELGDSALYFCASSVLVTGELFFGEGSRLTVL.

This chain joins TRBV29-1 and TRBJ1-2; 10 bases are a match to TRBD1. V lost 6 bases, J lost 6 bases, and 7 bases stayed unmatched. Germline CDR1 and CDR2: SQVTM and ANQGSEA. The CDR3 is 13 amino acids. The CDR3 spells CSVTWTGGNGYTF. In DNA, the CDR3 is TGCAGCGTGACTTGGACAGGGGGGAATGGCTACACCTTC.

The rearrangement links TRBV7-8 to TRBJ2-3; 13 bases line up with TRBD2. This CDR3 is 20 amino acids long. V lost 5 bases, J lost 0 bases, and 14 bases stayed unmatched. CDR1 and CDR2 from the germline V gene are SGHVS and FQNEAQ. CDR3 DNA sequence: TGTGCCAGCAGCCCAAGACTAGCGGGGGGCACCAGGCCTAGCACAGATACGCAGTATTTT. This codes for CASSPRLAGGTRPSTDTQYF.

This chain links TRBV6-5 with TRBJ1-5; D gene uncertain. The V end was cut by 6 bases, the J end by 6 bases, with 18 bases between. The CDR3 covers 15 residues. CDR1 and CDR2 (germline): MNHEY, SVGAGI. CDR3 sequence: CASRPSDPGTQPQHF. The CDR3 DNA reads TGTGCCAGCAGGCCAAGTGACCCGGGAACTCAGCCCCAGCATTTT.

In DNA form, the CDR3 reads TGTGCCAGCAGGAATGCGGGGGGAGGAAAAGATACGCAGTATTTT. The encoded protein is CASRNAGGGKDTQYF. V is TRBV6-5 and J is TRBJ2-3; 8 bases agree with TRBD2. Germline CDR1 MNHEY, CDR2 SVGAGI. CDR3 length: 15 amino acids. V shed 6 bases and J 5 bases; nucleotides not matched to a gene: 10.

This rearrangement joins TRBV7-9 to TRBJ1-1, with TRBD1 matching 8 bases. Trimming at V came to 4 bases and at J to 4 bases, leaving 8 bases not matched to a gene. The CDR3 contains 15 residues. The germline gives CDR1 SEHNR, CDR2 FQNEAQ (reference sequence). The DNA of the CDR3 is TGTGCCAGCAGCTCGACAGGGGACCGGGGCACTGAAGCTTTCTTT. This codes for CASSSTGDRGTEAFF. Drawing the rest from reference TRBV7-9 and TRBJ1-1, the complete variable domain is DTGVSQNPRHKITKRGQNVTFRCDPISEHNRLYWYRQTLGQGPEFLTYFQNEAQLEKSRLLSDRFSAERPKGSFSTLEIQRTEQGDSAMYLCASSSTGDRGTEAFFGQGTRLTVV.